This T cell receptor beta chain was obtained from a study of identical twins. Study findings and constraints: High-abundance cord blood beta clonotypes had fewer insertions; memory repertoires showed none.

Points on this clonotype: Its specificity is unknown.

Germline V gene lookup returns CDR1 MDHEN and CDR2 SYDVKM. The CDR3 is 14 residues long. V was pared by 4 bases and J by 5 bases, with 3 bases of the junction left unmatched. TCRdb passed the 5' RACE reads through MiXCR, listing each CDR3 protein once. Here the sample spans over 550,000 distinct CDR3 sequences, around 7.5% being singletons. This sample also appeared in a second study, on yellow fever vaccine responses in identical twins.

The sequencing sample was made of PBMCs. The TCR originated in a woman between 18 and 29 years old in good health. The rearrangement links TRBV28 to TRBJ1-5; TRBD1 matches at 9 bases. CDR3 coding DNA: TGTGCCAGCAGTTACCGGGACAGGGATCAGCCCCAGCATTTT. Translation gives CASSYRDRDQPQHF.